Following are 5 T cell receptor beta chains from one sample sequenced in a study of cytomegalovirus exposure and HLA in healthy donors. 60 Vbeta and 13 Jbeta primers were used in PCR. Produced via immunoSEQ multiplex PCR; TCRdb's table is partial and in-frame only. The sample has about 130,000 clones; over 60% are singletons. Sequenced material: PBMCs. The source of these receptors is a female donor in good health and CMV-seronegative.

The V call is TRBV18, the J call TRBJ2-5; 7 bases fit TRBD2. This CDR3 spans 15 amino acids. Trimming took 4 bases from V and 0 from J; bases not matched to a gene: 5. Germline-derived CDR1 and CDR2 are KGHSH and LQKENI. The CDR3 is CASSRRESYQETQYF. The CDR3 nucleotides are TGTGCCAGCTCACGGCGGGAGTCGTACCAAGAGACCCAGTACTTC.

CDR3 nucleotides: TGTGCCAGCAGCTTCAGTGGACAGATGAACACTGAAGCTTTCTTT. Translated: CASSFSGQMNTEAFF. The V call is TRBV7-9, the J call TRBJ1-1; perhaps TRBD1 as D (6 bases). The germline V gene encodes CDR1 SEHNR and CDR2 FQNEAQ (reference sequence). The CDR3 sequence is 15 residues long. The germline V and J ends were trimmed by 3 bases and 0 bases, with 11 bases remaining between them.

This rearrangement joins TRBV14 to TRBJ2-7; D not certain. V was shortened by 0 bases and J by 3 bases, with 3 bases between the two germline ends. CDR3 length equals 12 residues. Germline values: CDR1 SGHDN, CDR2 FVKESK. CDR3 residues: CASSQDGYEQYF. As DNA, the CDR3 is TGTGCCAGCAGCCAAGACGGCTACGAGCAGTACTTC. Full variable domain (outside the CDR3, taken from reference TRBV14 and TRBJ2-7): EAGVTQFPSHSVIEKGQTVTLRCDPISGHDNLYWYRRVMGKEIKFLLHFVKESKQDESGMPNNRFLAERTGGTYSTLKVQPAELEDSGVYFCASSQDGYEQYFGPGTRLTVT.

Only one count was recorded for this clone. The chain links TRBV9 to TRBJ1-1; D remains ambiguous. CDR3 length: 13 amino acids. V was cut by 5 bases and J by 1 base, with 9 bases left in between. The V gene's germline CDR1 is SGDLS and CDR2 YYNGEE. In DNA form, the CDR3 reads TGTGCCAGCAGTTTAGAGCAGAACACTGAAGCTTTCTTT. Protein sequence: CASSLEQNTEAFF.

The chain couples TRBV18 to TRBJ1-6, with 7 nucleotides matching TRBD1. Germline CDR1 reads KGHSH; CDR2 reads LQKENI. This CDR3 has 12 residues. V lost 2 bases, J lost 18 bases, and 7 bases stayed unmatched. This CDR3 is CASSPGRDSPHF. The CDR3 DNA reads as TGTGCCAGCTCACCAGGACGGGACAGCCCCCACTTT.